This TCR beta chain emerged from a study of identical twins. TCRdb independently ran MiXCR on the 5' RACE reads; one entry per CDR3 protein. The data contain 200,000 to 250,000 distinct CDR3 sequences, roughly 13% of them singletons. Trimming took 5 bases from V and 10 from J, leaving 15 bases between them. Germline V lookup: CDR1 SEHNR, CDR2 FQNEAQ (reference sequence). The CDR3 length is 13 residues. All donors comprised healthy Caucasians. These data were likewise used in another study, on yellow fever vaccine responses in identical twins. From that second work: Convergence reportedly seemed to mark part of the twins' vaccine T cell response, with personalization marking the rest.

The rearrangement uses TRBV7-9 and TRBJ2-1; tentatively, D is TRBD1 or TRBD2 (5 bases each). The sequenced sample consisted of memory (CD45RO+) T cells sorted from blood. The receptor was derived from a woman younger than 30 in good health. The CDR3 DNA follows: TGTGCCAGCAGCGCGCAGGGCAGAGGGGAGCAGTTCTTC. This gives the protein CASSAQGRGEQFF.